Listed below are T cell receptor beta chains from one sample, sequenced in a study of shared clonotypes between healthy human individuals. Clones were read by immunoSEQ multiplex PCR, and TCRdb kept only the in-frame ones, dropping some. The table records under 600,000 clones, roughly 98% of them present only once. The sequenced sample consisted of naive CD8+ T cells sorted from blood. The receptor source for this set is a man aged 30 to 39 in good health. CDR3s include the opening cysteine and the closing phenylalanine or tryptophan. D genes are given only for firm matches. Only part of the rows carry a size: once, few, many, or a class if the clone is expanded.

j_call d_call clone_size v_call cdr3_aa cdr3_nt
TRBJ1-5 TRBD1 - TRBV28 CASSLQGASNQPQHF TGTGCCAGCAGTTTACAGGGGGCCAGCAATCAGCCCCAGCATTTT
TRBJ2-7 - - TRBV7-6 CASSLAFLDAQYF TGTGCCAGCAGCTTAGCCTTCTTGGACGCGCAGTACTTC
TRBJ2-3 TRBD2 - TRBV6-5 CASSPIAGEFDTQYF TGTGCCAGCAGTCCTATAGCGGGAGAGTTTGATACGCAGTATTTT
TRBJ2-1 - - TRBV5-5 CASRELGPEQFF TGTGCCAGCAGGGAACTAGGTCCCGAGCAGTTCTTC
TRBJ2-7 - - TRBV29-1 CSVLGGRYEQYF TGCAGCGTTTTGGGGGGCCGCTACGAGCAGTACTTC
TRBJ2-3 TRBD2 - TRBV13 CASRGLAGAVDTQYF TGTGCCAGCAGGGGACTAGCGGGAGCCGTAGATACGCAGTATTTT
TRBJ1-2 - - TRBV4-1 CASSQGYNYGYTF TGCGCCAGCAGCCAAGGCTATAACTATGGCTACACCTTC
TRBJ1-2 - - TRBV5-1 CASSLGGKDGYTF TGCGCCAGCAGCTTGGGGGGCAAGGATGGCTACACCTTC
TRBJ2-5 - - TRBV27 CASSFRETQYF TGTGCCAGCAGTTTCCGAGAGACCCAGTACTTC
TRBJ2-1 - - TRBV27 CASRTDSYNEQFF TGTGCCAGCAGGACAGACTCCTACAATGAGCAGTTCTTC
TRBJ1-5 - - TRBV27 CASSLGGLGPQHF TGTGCCAGCAGTTTAGGGGGGCTAGGGCCCCAGCATTTT
TRBJ2-1 TRBD2 - TRBV7-9 CASSTGTSGGDEQFF TGTGCCAGCAGCACGGGGACTAGCGGAGGCGATGAGCAGTTCTTC
TRBJ1-4 TRBD1 - TRBV29-1 CSVHGSGGTADNEKLFF TGCAGCGTTCATGGCTCAGGGGGTACCGCCGACAATGAAAAACTGTTTTTT
TRBJ1-2 - - TRBV7-9 CASSSPFGGADSSYTF TGTGCCAGCAGCTCCCCTTTTGGGGGGGCGGATTCGAGCTACACCTTC
TRBJ2-2 - once TRBV5-1 CASSLNSPANTGELFF TGCGCCAGCAGCTTGAATTCACCGGCGAACACCGGGGAGCTGTTTTTT
TRBJ2-7 - - TRBV7-9 CASSLELVSYEQYF TGTGCCAGCAGCTTGGAGCTAGTCTCGTACGAGCAGTACTTC
TRBJ2-7 - once TRBV6-1 CASSEGYGIYEQYF TGTGCCAGCAGTGAGGGTTACGGGATCTACGAGCAGTACTTC
TRBJ2-1 TRBD1 - TRBV11-3 CASSLGYRGSDESYNEQFF TGTGCCAGCAGCTTAGGTTACAGGGGCAGTGATGAATCCTACAATGAGCAGTTCTTC
TRBJ2-2 TRBD2 - TRBV7-9 CASSFRDYPNTGELFF TGTGCCAGCAGCTTTAGGGACTACCCGAACACCGGGGAGCTGTTTTTT
TRBJ2-1 - - TRBV5-5 CASSSDRMNKVEQFF TGTGCCAGCAGCTCCGACAGGATGAACAAGGTTGAGCAGTTCTTC
TRBJ1-5 TRBD1 once TRBV15 CATSLQGARQPQHF TGTGCCACCAGCCTACAGGGGGCTCGACAGCCCCAGCATTTT
TRBJ1-2 - - TRBV27 CASSTRNYGYTF TGTGCCAGCAGTACCAGAAACTATGGCTACACCTTC
TRBJ2-7 - - TRBV13 CASAHESAPYEQYF TGTGCCAGCGCCCACGAGTCTGCTCCCTACGAGCAGTACTTC
TRBJ1-1 - - TRBV28 CASSFLPQLNTEAFF TGTGCCAGCAGTTTTCTCCCACAATTGAACACTGAAGCTTTCTTT
TRBJ2-1 - - TRBV27 CASSPAGDIHEQFF TGTGCCAGCAGTCCCGCTGGCGACATCCATGAGCAGTTCTTC
TRBJ2-3 - once TRBV6-5 CASRGRDTDTQYF TGTGCCAGTCGAGGAAGGGACACAGATACGCAGTATTTT
TRBJ2-7 TRBD1 - TRBV30 CAWSDQTGGHTYEQYF TGTGCCTGGAGTGATCAGACAGGGGGCCACACCTACGAGCAGTACTTC
TRBJ1-1 - - TRBV11-2 CASSLGPFYEAFF TGTGCCAGCAGCCTCGGACCTTTTTATGAAGCTTTCTTT
TRBJ2-7 - - TRBV9 CASSADGTDLYEQYF TGTGCCAGCAGCGCGGACGGGACTGATCTCTACGAGCAGTACTTC
TRBJ1-1 TRBD1 - TRBV10-1 CASSSARGTEAFF TGCGCCAGCAGCTCTGCCAGGGGGACTGAAGCTTTCTTT
TRBJ2-1 - - TRBV27 CASSPAGLNNEQFF TGTGCCAGCAGCCCCGCGGGGCTCAACAATGAGCAGTTCTTC
TRBJ1-1 - - TRBV9 CASSEGGDGEAFF TGTGCCAGCAGCGAAGGGGGAGATGGGGAAGCTTTCTTT
TRBJ1-1 - once TRBV14 CASSPSDTEAFF TGTGCCAGCAGCCCTTCCGACACTGAAGCTTTCTTT
TRBJ1-1 TRBD1 - TRBV9 CASSVGYRGKGENTEAFF TGTGCCAGCAGCGTGGGCTACAGGGGAAAGGGGGAGAACACTGAAGCTTTCTTT
TRBJ1-1 - - TRBV20-1 CPRRAGPEAFF TGCCCGAGGAGGGCAGGCCCTGAAGCTTTCTTT
TRBJ1-4 - - TRBV19 CASRKDYEKLFF TGTGCCAGTAGGAAGGATTATGAAAAACTGTTTTTT
TRBJ2-1 - - TRBV10-2 CASLGVLPSDEQFF TGCGCCAGCCTGGGGGTACTACCGAGCGATGAGCAGTTCTTC
TRBJ2-5 TRBD1 - TRBV5-1 CASSLDGQGGETQYF TGCGCCAGCAGCTTGGACGGACAGGGGGGAGAGACCCAGTACTTC
TRBJ1-5 - - TRBV11-2 CASSLSSRGLIRSNQPQHF TGTGCCAGCAGCTTATCATCCAGGGGCTTGATTAGGAGCAATCAGCCCCAGCATTTT
TRBJ2-7 - - TRBV5-6 CASSLSALLTPGPYYEQYF TGTGCCAGCAGCTTGTCCGCCCTTCTAACCCCTGGACCTTACTACGAGCAGTACTTC
TRBJ2-7 - - TRBV5-1 CASSLGDGFYEQYF TGCGCCAGCAGCTTGGGGGACGGATTCTACGAGCAGTACTTC
TRBJ2-3 TRBD2 - TRBV9 CASSAPGGSTDTQYF TGTGCCAGCAGCGCCCCCGGGGGGAGCACAGATACGCAGTATTTT
TRBJ2-5 TRBD1 - TRBV7-2 CASSSPGTGNGPPYF TGTGCCAGCAGCTCCCCCGGGACAGGGAATGGCCCTCCGTACTTC
TRBJ1-2 - - TRBV11-2 CASSLENVYGYTF TGTGCCAGCAGCTTAGAAAACGTCTATGGCTACACCTTC
TRBJ2-3 - - TRBV27 CASSPTGPRGTDTQYF TGTGCCAGCAGTCCCACAGGGCCACGGGGCACAGATACGCAGTATTTT
TRBJ2-7 TRBD1 - TRBV28 CASGPSTGYMNEQYF TGTGCCAGCGGACCATCGACAGGGTACATGAACGAGCAGTACTTC
TRBJ2-1 TRBD2 - TRBV7-9 CAGGLDLNNEQFF TGTGCAGGAGGACTAGATCTGAATAATGAGCAGTTCTTC
TRBJ1-1 - - TRBV7-9 CASRASNTEAFF TGTGCCAGTCGTGCATCGAACACTGAAGCTTTCTTT
TRBJ2-3 - - TRBV27 CASSFPGGFGTDTQYF TGTGCCAGCAGTTTCCCGGGCGGTTTTGGCACAGATACGCAGTATTTT
TRBJ1-1 TRBD1 - TRBV9 CASSAPGQKLNTEAFF TGTGCCAGCAGCGCCCCGGGACAGAAGCTGAACACTGAAGCTTTCTTT
TRBJ2-7 - - TRBV4-3 CASSQDLGGSYEQYF TGCGCCAGCAGCCAAGACCTAGGCGGCTCCTACGAGCAGTACTTC
TRBJ1-1 - - TRBV30 CAWSVVNTEAFF TGTGCCTGGAGTGTGGTGAACACTGAAGCTTTCTTT
TRBJ2-7 TRBD1 - TRBV11-2 CASSLSTGAAEQYF TGTGCCAGCAGCTTGTCGACAGGGGCAGCCGAGCAGTACTTC
TRBJ1-2 - - TRBV4-1 CASSQSGQSYGYTF TGCGCCAGCAGCCAATCCGGACAATCCTATGGCTACACCTTC
TRBJ1-2 TRBD1 few TRBV5-3 CARSYKRTGQNGYTF TGTGCCAGAAGCTACAAAAGGACGGGACAGAATGGCTACACCTTC
TRBJ2-2 TRBD2 - TRBV7-6 CASSSTGTTNTGELFF TGTGCCAGCAGCTCGACCGGGACTACTAACACCGGGGAGCTGTTTTTT
TRBJ1-5 - - TRBV27 CASSFARGSQPQHF TGTGCCAGCAGTTTTGCCAGGGGAAGTCAGCCCCAGCATTTT
TRBJ1-2 - - TRBV6-5 CASRDSGDLYGYTF TGTGCCAGCAGAGATTCCGGGGATCTCTATGGCTACACCTTC
TRBJ2-7 - - TRBV7-9 CASSPPGGSSYEQYF TGTGCCAGCAGCCCCCCCGGGGGCAGCTCCTACGAGCAGTACTTC